These T cell receptor beta chains were read from a single sample in a study of PD-1 blockade in classical Hodgkin lymphoma. Data came from immunoSEQ multiplex PCR; TCRdb stores just in-frame clones and leaves some out. The sample lists approximately 20,000 clones, about 88% seen once, with approximately 5.3% in the top ten. This sample comprised CD8+ T cells from blood, obtained before the fourth cycle of nivolumab. These TCRs come from a human donor with classical Hodgkin lymphoma. The conserved cysteine and the conserved F or W are not part of the CDR3 here. The order of the fields is V gene, J gene, CDR3 protein.

V: TRBV20-1; J: TRBJ1-2; CDR3: SAFLEGGYT
V: TRBV28; J: TRBJ1-3; CDR3: ASSRQGPGNTIY
V: TRBV11-2; J: TRBJ1-2; CDR3: ASSFGGHNYGYT
V: TRBV5-4; J: TRBJ1-3; CDR3: ASSFWGSGNTIY
V: TRBV7-7; J: TRBJ2-3; CDR3: ASSLRPGTSGSADTQY
V: TRBV19; J: TRBJ2-7; CDR3: ASSPNAYEQY
V: TRBV5-6; J: TRBJ1-1; CDR3: ASSLGGNTEAF
V: TRBV20-1; J: TRBJ1-1; CDR3: SARFRSEAF
V: TRBV29-1; J: TRBJ2-7; CDR3: SVVGPATSGKSYEQY
V: TRBV7-2; J: TRBJ2-1; CDR3: ASSLRSSAMGVFVEQF